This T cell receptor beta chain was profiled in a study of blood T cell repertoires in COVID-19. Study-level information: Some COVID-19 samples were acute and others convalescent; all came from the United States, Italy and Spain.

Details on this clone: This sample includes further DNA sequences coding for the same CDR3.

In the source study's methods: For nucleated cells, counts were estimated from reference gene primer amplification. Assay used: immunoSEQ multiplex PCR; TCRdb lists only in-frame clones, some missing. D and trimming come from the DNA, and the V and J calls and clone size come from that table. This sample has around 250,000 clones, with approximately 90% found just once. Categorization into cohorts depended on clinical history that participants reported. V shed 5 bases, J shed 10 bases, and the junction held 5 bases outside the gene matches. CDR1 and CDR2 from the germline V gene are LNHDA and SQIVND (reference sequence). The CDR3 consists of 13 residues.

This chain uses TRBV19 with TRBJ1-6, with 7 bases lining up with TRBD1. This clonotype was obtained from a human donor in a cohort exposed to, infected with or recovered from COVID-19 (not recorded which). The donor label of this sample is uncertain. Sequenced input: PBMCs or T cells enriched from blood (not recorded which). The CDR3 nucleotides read TGTGCCAGTAGTGGAACAGGGGACTCACCCCTCCACTTT. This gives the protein CASSGTGDSPLHF.